This TCR beta chain is drawn from a study of Graves' ophthalmopathy and Graves' hyperthyroidism. Study results and limitations: Among thyroid clonotypes expanded above 0.001 frequency, most also appeared in blood. Using 13 signatures, a model distinguished ophthalmopathy from stable hyperthyroidism, reaching around 88% sensitivity and around 81% specificity.

Using RNA transcripts, the TCR beta CDR3 regions were amplified. First-round RT-PCR relied on HTBI primers, and a second-round multiplex PCR came next. Each CDR3 protein gets one entry after TCRdb re-called the multiplex PCR reads with MiXCR. This sample has hundreds of thousands of distinct CDR3 sequences, with about 21% found just once. In its sample, this clonotype was seen many times. Antigen specificity is unknown. No ophthalmopathy within 18 months of follow-up signified stable hyperthyroidism. Someone took the PBMCs out of less than 11 ml of fresh peripheral blood. The CDR3 covers 17 residues. The V gene lost 0 bases and the J gene lost 4 bases, with 19 bases spanning the gap. The germline CDR1 and CDR2 sequences are SGHRS and YFSETQ.

Sequenced: peripheral blood. The source is a young woman with stable Graves' hyperthyroidism. The rearrangement uses TRBV5-1 and TRBJ1-1; possible D gene TRBD1, 5 bases. CDR3 coding DNA: TGCGCCAGCAGCTTGGTTTTATTGGGATGGGGGGGCACTGAAGCTTTCTTT. Translating gives CASSLVLLGWGGTEAFF.